This entry lists 21 T cell receptor beta chains sequenced from one sample in a study of blood T cell repertoires in COVID-19. Using immunoSEQ multiplex PCR, the repertoire was profiled, and TCRdb retains in-frame clones only, with some absent. The sample yields about 480,000 clones, roughly nine tenths seen once. The sample taken for sequencing was PBMCs or T cells enriched from blood (not recorded which). These TCRs come from a woman under 30 with acute COVID-19.

The chain employs TRBV27 and TRBJ1-6; TRBD1 matches at 9 bases. Losses at the gene ends were 6 bases for V and 10 bases for J; bases not matched to a gene: 10. Germline CDR1 MNHEY, CDR2 SMNVEV (reference sequence). The CDR3 has 15 residues. The CDR3 DNA reads as TGTGCCAGCAGGCGCACAGGGGGCGCGAGATCACCCCTCCACTTT. Its protein product is CASRRTGGARSPLHF.

In this sample, this clone turned up once. The rearrangement joins TRBV14 to TRBJ1-3; D unclear. The CDR3 sequence is 14 residues long. Germline CDR1 and CDR2: SGHDN and FVKESK. Trimming left V 5 bases short and J 3 bases short, with 11 bases between. The CDR3 nucleotides read TGTGCCAGCAGCGGCGTTGGGCTTGGAAACACCATATATTTT. Amino acid sequence: CASSGVGLGNTIYF.

The rearrangement joins TRBV4-3 to TRBJ2-2; 11 nucleotides agree with TRBD1. Unmatched junction bases numbered 5, after V lost 4 bases and J lost 4 bases. Germline V gene lookup returns CDR1 LGHNA and CDR2 YSLEER. The CDR3 consists of 16 residues. For the CDR3, the DNA is TGCGCCAGCAGCCCCAGTGGACAGGGGGCCACCGGGGAGCTGTTTTTT. Protein: CASSPSGQGATGELFF.

This clone was recorded only once. The chain is built from TRBV3-1 (or the pseudogene TRBV3-2) and TRBJ2-5; 9 nucleotides agree with TRBD2. The V and J ends lost 3 bases and 7 bases, in that order; junction bases with no gene match: 9. CDR1 is LGHDT and CDR2 is YNNKEL in the germline V gene (reference sequence). CDR3 length: 15 amino acids. Here the CDR3 DNA reads TGTGCCAGCAGCCAGGGACTAGCCCCGTTGGGGACCCAGTACTTC. It codes for CASSQGLAPLGTQYF.

CDR3 sequence (DNA): TGTGCCAGTGCCGGGACAGGGGCCCACGAGCAGTACTTC. Protein sequence: CASAGTGAHEQYF. This sequence joins TRBV19 and TRBJ2-7; 10 nucleotides match TRBD1. The V segment lost 8 bases and the J segment 5 bases; nucleotides outside the gene matches: 6. Per germline, CDR1 LNHDA and CDR2 SQIVND (reference sequence). This CDR3 spans 13 amino acids.

This chain joins TRBV2 and TRBJ1-2; D is unresolved. V gave up 7 bases and J gave up 2 bases, with 5 bases separating them. Germline loops: CDR1 SNHLY, CDR2 FYNNEI. CDR3 length: 11 residues. CDR3: CASTENYGYTF. The CDR3 DNA follows: TGTGCCAGCACCGAGAACTATGGCTACACCTTC.

The V and J genes are TRBV18 and TRBJ1-5; D call uncertain. CDR3 size: 14 residues. Germline CDR1 KGHSH, CDR2 LQKENI. Trimming shortened V by 5 bases and J by 8 bases, and 16 bases separated the two germline ends. The CDR3 nucleotides are TGTGCCAGCTCAGGTTCCGGGAGTAGGGAGCCCCAGCATTTT. Translating it yields CASSGSGSREPQHF.

This chain links TRBV10-3 with TRBJ2-2, with D perhaps TRBD1 (5 bases). Trimming took off 0 bases at V and 3 bases at J, with 11 bases between the two ends. Germline values: CDR1 ENHRY, CDR2 SYGVKD. This CDR3 comprises 16 residues. The CDR3, as DNA: TGTGCCATCAGTGAGTCTTTTGGCAGGGACACCGGGGAGCTGTTTTTT. Translation gives CAISESFGRDTGELFF.

V gene TRBV4-1 combines with J gene TRBJ1-2; weak D call: TRBD1 (5 bases). CDR3 length: 17 residues. V gave up 1 base and J gave up 0 bases, with 15 bases separating them. Germline V lookup: CDR1 MGHRA, CDR2 YSYEKL. In nucleotides, the CDR3 is TGCGCCAGCAGCCAAGGAATTTCCGCAGGGTCTAACTATGGCTACACCTTC. Translating it yields CASSQGISAGSNYGYTF.

The genes are TRBV2 and TRBJ2-1; TRBD2 is a possible D gene (6 bases). The CDR3 extends over 16 amino acids. Trimming removed 4 bases at V and 3 bases at J, with 16 bases between. The germline V gene has CDR1 SNHLY and CDR2 FYNNEI. This CDR3 is CASSGTGTDYYNEQFF. Here the CDR3 DNA reads TGTGCCAGCAGTGGCACCGGGACGGACTACTACAATGAGCAGTTCTTC.

This clone was seen more than once but under ten times. J is TRBJ1-1 and V is TRBV28; D possibly corresponds to TRBD1 (5 bases). Trimming stripped 3 bases from V and 1 base from J, with 12 bases between. This CDR3 is built from 15 residues. Germline V lookup: CDR1 MDHEN, CDR2 SYDVKM. The chain's CDR3 is CASSFYDGGNTEAFF. For the CDR3, the DNA is TGTGCCAGCAGTTTCTACGACGGGGGGAACACTGAAGCTTTCTTT.

V usage is TRBV20-1 and J usage is TRBJ1-1; D is undetermined. The CDR3 has 11 residues. The V gene's germline CDR1 is DFQATT and CDR2 SNEGSKA (reference sequence). V lost 0 bases to trimming and J lost 7 bases, with 6 bases between them. The CDR3 nucleotides read TGCAGTGCTAGAGATATAGTTGAAGCTTTCTTT. Translated: CSARDIVEAFF.

The chain is built from TRBV19 and TRBJ2-1; TRBD2 aligns across 10 bases. Losses at the gene ends were 6 bases for V and 3 bases for J; bases not matched to a gene: 8. The CDR3 is made up of 16 amino acids. Germline V CDR1 and CDR2: LNHDA, SQIVND (reference sequence). CDR3 in DNA: TGTGCCAGTAGACTAGGGCCTAGCGGGGGCTACAATGAGCAGTTCTTC. This gives the protein CASRLGPSGGYNEQFF. Full variable domain (missing parts from reference TRBV19 and TRBJ2-1): DGGITQSPKYLFRKEGQNVTLSCEQNLNHDAMYWYRQDPGQGLRLIYYSQIVNDFQKGDIAEGYSVSREKKESFPLTVTSAQKNPTAFYLCASRLGPSGGYNEQFFGPGTRLTVL.

The chain is built from TRBV5-1 and TRBJ1-2; 7 bases fit TRBD1. CDR3 length: 15 amino acids. After removal of 0 bases from V and 4 bases from J, the junction contained 6 bases not matched to a gene. Germline-derived CDR1 and CDR2 are SGHRS and YFSETQ. CDR3 bases: TGCGCCAGCAGCTTGGGGGACGGGACAGCCTATGGCTACACCTTC. This sequence encodes CASSLGDGTAYGYTF.

The gene calls are TRBV7-6 and TRBJ1-6; 7 nucleotides agree with TRBD1. This CDR3 region has 18 residues. Losses at the gene ends were 4 bases for V and 9 bases for J; bases not matched to a gene: 18. Germline values: CDR1 SGHVS, CDR2 FNYEAQ. The CDR3 coding sequence is TGTGCCAGCAGCTCACGAGACAGGGCGAAGATTCAGGGTTCACCCCTCCACTTT. The encoded protein is CASSSRDRAKIQGSPLHF.

J is TRBJ2-7 and V is TRBV7-9, with TRBD1 matching over 7 bases. The CDR3 has 17 residues. Germline V gene sequence: CDR1 SEHNR, CDR2 FQNEAQ (reference sequence). Trimming removed 1 base from V and 4 bases from J; junction bases left unmatched: 13. The CDR3 is CASSLGTGGPSVYEQYF. CDR3 DNA: TGTGCCAGCAGCTTAGGGACAGGCGGACCGTCAGTTTACGAGCAGTACTTC.

The V and J genes are TRBV6-2 or TRBV6-3 and TRBJ2-2; D is unclear. The ends were cut back, 1 base at V and 4 bases at J, with 16 bases in the middle. The CDR3 consists of 17 residues. Germline values: CDR1 MNHEY, CDR2 SVGEGT. CDR3 sequence reads: CASSYLYPKLFTGELFF. The CDR3, as DNA: TGTGCCAGCAGTTACTTGTACCCTAAACTATTCACCGGGGAGCTGTTTTTT.

The gene calls are TRBV28 and TRBJ1-4; D possibly corresponds to TRBD1 (5 bases). The CDR3 spans 14 residues. V shed 6 bases and J shed 2 bases, with 10 bases lying between them. The V gene's germline CDR1 is MDHEN and CDR2 SYDVKM. The CDR3 region has the DNA TGTGCCAGCAGCATTAGACAGACTAATGAAAAACTGTTTTTT. It codes for CASSIRQTNEKLFF.

The CDR3, as DNA: TGCGCCAGCAGCTTGAGTGTGGAGGGCTACACCTTC. It is translated as CASSLSVEGYTF. The V and J genes are TRBV5-1 and TRBJ1-2, with D uncertain. Germline CDR1 SGHRS, CDR2 YFSETQ. The CDR3 has 12 amino acids. Trimming stripped 1 base from V and 8 bases from J, with 9 bases between.

The rearrangement links TRBV7-9 to TRBJ2-5; the D gene is possibly TRBD2 (6 bases). The CDR3 length is 14 residues. V was clipped by 1 base and J by 0 bases, with 6 bases between them. Germline CDR1 SEHNR, CDR2 FQNEAQ (reference sequence). The CDR3 protein is CASSLGTNQETQYF. The DNA of the CDR3 is TGTGCCAGCAGCTTAGGGACTAACCAAGAGACCCAGTACTTC.

The chain couples TRBV27 to TRBJ2-1; 10 nucleotides match TRBD2. V trimming: 8 bases; J trimming: 4 bases; junction bases outside the gene matches: 5. This CDR3 is 14 amino acids long. The germline CDR1 and CDR2 sequences are MNHEY and SMNVEV (reference sequence). CDR3 loop: CASGISGRYNEQFF. The CDR3 region has the DNA TGTGCCAGCGGGATTAGCGGGAGGTACAATGAGCAGTTCTTC.